One and the same sample provided the 18 T cell receptor beta chains below, sequenced in a study of T cells in Graves' hyperthyroidism and ophthalmopathy. There were TCR beta CDR3 regions amplified from RNA transcripts. With the HTBI primer set, the TCR CDR3 went through a first round of RT-PCR. Each CDR3 protein is one row after TCRdb ran MiXCR on the multiplex PCR reads. The table includes some 500,000 distinct CDR3 sequences, about 16% detected once. The sequencing sample was made of blood. The receptors come from a woman aged 30 to 39 with Graves' ophthalmopathy.

V and J are TRBV4-2 and TRBJ1-1; D is unresolved. Trimming removed 1 base at V and 5 bases at J, with 11 bases between. The CDR3 length is 14 residues. The germline V gene has CDR1 LGHNA and CDR2 YNFKEQ. This chain's CDR3 is CASSQAGPGTEAFF. The DNA for the CDR3 is TGTGCCAGCAGCCAAGCCGGGCCCGGTACTGAAGCTTTCTTT.

Remarks on this clonotype: At one end the junction does not follow the germline gene, possibly because of a read error. This chain joins TRBV28 and TRBJ2-5; TRBD1 aligns across 10 bases. Germline-derived CDR1 and CDR2 are MDHEN and SYDVKM. This CDR3 is 14 amino acids long. As DNA, the CDR3 is TGTGCCAGCAGATCGGACAGGGGGGGAGAGGCCCAGTACTTC. This translates into CASRSDRGGEAQYF.

This clonotype was recorded many times. The chain uses TRBV28 and TRBJ2-1, with 14 bases that match TRBD2. This CDR3 is built from 17 residues. Germline loops: CDR1 MDHEN, CDR2 SYDVKM. Trimming took 4 bases from V and 4 from J; bases not matched to a gene: 6. The CDR3 sequence: CASSSRTSGRSYNEQFF. In DNA, the CDR3 is TGTGCCAGCAGTTCGAGGACTAGCGGGAGGTCTTACAATGAGCAGTTCTTC.

The rearrangement uses TRBV7-3 and TRBJ2-3, with a tentative D call TRBD2 (7 bases). V gave up 5 bases and J gave up 6 bases, with 21 bases separating them. Per germline, CDR1 SGHTA and CDR2 FQGTGA. The CDR3 is made up of 16 amino acids. The CDR3 here is CASSPGASGPRDTQYF. The DNA of the CDR3 is TGTGCCAGCAGCCCAGGGGCTAGCGGACCTCGGGATACGCAGTATTTT. Looking up the rest from reference TRBV7-3 and TRBJ2-3 gives the full variable domain: GAGVSQTPSNKVTEKGKYVELRCDPISGHTALYWYRQSLGQGPEFLIYFQGTGAADDSGLPNDRFFAVRPEGSVSTLKIQRTERGDSAVYLCASSPGASGPRDTQYFGPGTRLTVL.

This rearrangement joins TRBV7-3 to TRBJ2-2, with D perhaps matching TRBD2 (6 bases). Deletions cut 2 bases from V and 5 bases from J, with 18 bases between. CDR1 and CDR2 (germline): SGHTA, FQGTGA. The CDR3 is 17 residues long. The CDR3 DNA reads as TGTGCCAGCAGCTTATTCCCCGGGGTTCGGGGGACCGGGGAGCTGTTTTTT. Its translation is CASSLFPGVRGTGELFF. The complete variable domain, with remaining parts taken from reference TRBV7-3 and TRBJ2-2, reads GAGVSQTPSNKVTEKGKYVELRCDPISGHTALYWYRQSLGQGPEFLIYFQGTGAADDSGLPNDRFFAVRPEGSVSTLKIQRTERGDSAVYLCASSLFPGVRGTGELFFGEGSRLTVL.

J is TRBJ2-1 and V is TRBV20-1; no firm D call. This CDR3 region has 10 residues. Germline lookup yields CDR1 DFQATT and CDR2 SNEGSKA (reference sequence). In DNA form, the CDR3 reads TGCAGGGCCGTCTACAATGAGCAGTTCTTC. It yields the protein CRAVYNEQFF.

This clonotype was counted at least ten times. This chain uses TRBV5-1 with TRBJ1-1; D uncertain. Germline V CDR1 and CDR2: SGHRS, YFSETQ. The V gene lost 0 bases and the J gene lost 4 bases, with 16 bases spanning the gap. The CDR3 consists of 16 residues. The CDR3 region is CASSLVGGGMVTEAFF. CDR3 bases: TGCGCCAGCAGCTTGGTTGGTGGAGGGATGGTCACTGAAGCTTTCTTT.

This clonotype was seen only a few times. J is TRBJ2-1 and V is TRBV12-5; tentatively, D is TRBD1 or TRBD2 (5 bases each). The CDR3 is 16 residues long. The V gene lost 3 bases and the J gene lost 8 bases, with 20 bases spanning the gap. Germline V lookup: CDR1 LGHNT, CDR2 FRNRAP. The CDR3: CASGFKRRDGADEQFF. DNA of the CDR3: TGTGCTAGTGGTTTTAAGCGCCGGGACGGAGCCGATGAGCAGTTCTTC.

A few counts support this clonotype. V is TRBV10-3 and J is TRBJ1-2; 7 bases line up with TRBD1. The CDR3 runs to 13 residues. J lost 6 bases, V lost 6 bases, and 7 bases had no gene match. CDR1 and CDR2 (germline): ENHRY, SYGVKD. CDR3 in amino acids: CAIREDRDDGYTF. In nucleotides, the CDR3 is TGTGCCATCAGAGAAGACAGGGATGATGGCTACACCTTC.

In its sample, this clonotype was seen many times. The chain carries TRBV7-8 and TRBJ2-1, with TRBD1 identical over 7 bases. Germline lookup yields CDR1 SGHVS and CDR2 FQNEAQ. CDR3 length: 16 residues. V shed 6 bases and J 3 bases; nucleotides not matched to a gene: 11. The CDR3 region is CASSNIGTALYNEQFF. The DNA for the CDR3 is TGTGCCAGCAGTAATATCGGGACAGCACTCTACAATGAGCAGTTCTTC. The whole variable domain, filled in from reference TRBV7-8 and TRBJ2-1, reads GAGVSQSPRYKVAKRGQDVALRCDPISGHVSLFWYQQALGQGPEFLTYFQNEAQLDKSGLPSDRFFAERPEGSVSTLKIQRTQQEDSAVYLCASSNIGTALYNEQFFGPGTRLTVL.

This clonotype was observed a few times. V usage is TRBV4-1 and J usage is TRBJ2-1; 8 bases map to TRBD2. The length of the CDR3 is 15 residues. V lost 4 bases to trimming and J lost 7 bases; unmatched junction nucleotides: 9. The germline gives CDR1 MGHRA, CDR2 YSYEKL. The CDR3 nucleotides are TGCGCCAGCAGCCGCCGCCCGGGACTAGAGAATGAGCAGTTCTTC. Protein: CASSRRPGLENEQFF.

The table lists this clonotype with a few counts. This chain joins TRBV19 and TRBJ1-5; D not certain. Germline V CDR1 and CDR2: LNHDA, SQIVND (reference sequence). This CDR3 comprises 20 residues. The V and J ends lost 6 bases and 0 bases respectively, with 27 bases between them. The CDR3 sequence: CASRTDIRPPQVYSNQPQHF. CDR3 DNA sequence: TGTGCCAGTAGGACCGACATAAGGCCCCCTCAAGTTTATAGCAATCAGCCCCAGCATTTT.

The chain combines TRBV28 with TRBJ1-2; TRBD1 might be the D (6 bases). The CDR3 consists of 14 residues. V was shortened by 11 bases and J by 0 bases, with 16 bases between the two germline ends. Germline V CDR1 and CDR2: MDHEN, SYDVKM. This CDR3 reads CAAGGGETNYGYTF. Here the CDR3 DNA reads TGTGCCGCGGGAGGGGGAGAAACTAACTATGGCTACACCTTC.

This clonotype came up a few times. This chain links TRBV5-4 with TRBJ2-2, with 10 bases that match TRBD2. Trimming took 4 bases from V and 5 from J; bases not matched to a gene: 8. The CDR3 runs 16 residues. Per the germline V gene, CDR1 is SGHNT and CDR2 is YYREEE (reference sequence). CDR3 in amino acids: CASSPEGLARTGELFF. The CDR3 region has the DNA TGTGCCAGCAGCCCGGAGGGACTAGCGCGGACCGGGGAGCTGTTTTTT.

This clonotype was recorded at least ten times. The V call is TRBV12-3 or TRBV12-4, the J call TRBJ2-1; D not certain. The V gene lost 5 bases and the J gene lost 4 bases, with 12 bases spanning the gap. The CDR3 sequence is 14 residues long. The chain's CDR3 is CASSRILGYNEQFF. For the CDR3, the DNA is TGTGCCAGCAGTCGGATATTGGGTTACAATGAGCAGTTCTTC.

V is TRBV19 and J is TRBJ1-2, with 8 bases identical to TRBD1. Germline loops: CDR1 LNHDA, CDR2 SQIVND (reference sequence). The CDR3 totals 12 residues. V lost 7 bases, J lost 8 bases, and 6 bases stayed unmatched. DNA of the CDR3: TGTGCCAGTACTCCGGCAGGGGGCGGCTACACCTTC. Translating it yields CASTPAGGGYTF.

This chain connects TRBV19 to TRBJ2-1; D may be TRBD2 (6 bases). Looked up from germline, CDR1 is LNHDA and CDR2 is SQIVND (reference sequence). Trimming stripped 6 bases from V and 6 bases from J, with 12 bases between. There are 13 residues in the CDR3. This CDR3 reads CASRRVGGNEQFF. The DNA for the CDR3 is TGTGCCAGTAGAAGGGTGGGGGGCAATGAGCAGTTCTTC.

This chain connects TRBV18 to TRBJ2-3; the D is unclear. The CDR3 spans 16 residues. The germline V gene has CDR1 KGHSH and CDR2 LQKENI. V dropped 0 bases and J dropped 0 bases, with 10 bases sitting between them. The CDR3 DNA reads TGTGCCAGCTCACCACCTTCCGGATTCAGCACAGATACGCAGTATTTT. As protein: CASSPPSGFSTDTQYF.